One T cell receptor beta chain is described in this entry. These data belong to a study of blood T cell repertoires in COVID-19. Study details: Samples of COVID-19 (acute and convalescent) were obtained from the United States, Italy and Spain.

Germline V gene sequence: CDR1 SGHRS, CDR2 YFSETQ. V lost 4 bases, J lost 2 bases, and 4 bases stayed unmatched. The CDR3 contains 14 residues. Sequenced by immunoSEQ multiplex PCR; TCRdb stores in-frame clones only, minus some. Among some 210,000 clones listed, around 81% were seen once. The TCR sequence derives from a woman aged 50 to 60 with acute COVID-19. The sequenced material came from PBMCs or T cells enriched from blood (not recorded which). This rearrangement joins TRBV5-1 to TRBJ2-3; 7 bases line up with TRBD1. CDR3 coding DNA: TGCGCCAGCAGCCTCGGGACAGTCACAGATACGCAGTATTTT. This gives the protein CASSLGTVTDTQYF.